The 17 T cell receptor beta chains reported below all come from one sample, sequenced in a study of post-analysis software for immune sequencing data. Study-wide findings and caveats: Roughly five TRBV segments, including TRBV5-6, TRBV5-1 and TRBV20-1, were more frequent in patients than controls.

TCR beta cDNA libraries included unique molecular identifiers. TCRdb ran MiXCR on the PCR reads and lists one entry per CDR3 protein. The table records hundreds of thousands of distinct CDR3 sequences, roughly 45% of them present only once. Their antigens are not known. The sequenced sample consisted of blood. These receptors were taken from a girl under 18 with multiple sclerosis.

V is TRBV28 and J is TRBJ2-3, with TRBD1 matching over 8 bases. Germline V gene sequence: CDR1 MDHEN, CDR2 SYDVKM. This CDR3 is 16 amino acids long. V lost 6 bases to trimming and J lost 10 bases; unmatched junction nucleotides: 18. CDR3: CASSWGPHRGIDAQYF. The CDR3 nucleotides read TGTGCCAGCAGCTGGGGCCCCCACAGGGGGATCGATGCGCAGTATTTT.

The chain employs TRBV12-3 or TRBV12-4 and TRBJ1-1, with D unresolved. Trimming stripped 7 bases from V and 0 bases from J, with 6 bases between. This CDR3 has 12 amino acids. CDR3 nucleotides: TGTGCCAGCACGCCTTTGAACACTGAAGCTTTCTTT. This sequence encodes CASTPLNTEAFF.

In this sample, this clonotype turned up once. A single base separates this from a much larger clone, so it may be a read error. The rearrangement links TRBV12-3 or TRBV12-4 to TRBJ2-7; TRBD2 might be the D (5 bases). This CDR3 comprises 14 residues. CDR3 protein: CACSPRGFSYEQYF. As DNA, the CDR3 is TGTGCCTGCAGTCCACGGGGATTCTCCTACGAGCAGTACTTC.

The J gene is TRBJ2-1, the V gene TRBV7-9; TRBD2 agrees at 12 bases. Trimming at V came to 5 bases and at J to 6 bases, leaving 14 bases not matched to a gene. CDR1 is SEHNR and CDR2 is FQNEAQ in the germline V gene (reference sequence). The CDR3 extends over 18 amino acids. The DNA for the CDR3 is TGTGCCAGCAGCCTTTACCAAGCCCCGGGACTAGCGGGCAATGAGCAGTTCTTC. This gives the protein CASSLYQAPGLAGNEQFF.

The chain combines TRBV4-1 with TRBJ2-1, with D perhaps matching TRBD2 (5 bases). Per germline, CDR1 MGHRA and CDR2 YSYEKL. V was trimmed by 0 bases and J by 6 bases, leaving 24 bases between them. The CDR3 is 19 amino acids. This CDR3 reads CASSQDPIEGAGVLNEQFF. The CDR3 coding sequence is TGCGCCAGCAGCCAAGATCCGATCGAGGGCGCGGGCGTACTCAATGAGCAGTTCTTC.

J is TRBJ1-6 and V is TRBV7-6; D possibly corresponds to TRBD1 (6 bases). Trimming pared 0 bases from V and 10 bases from J, leaving 16 bases between. From germline, CDR1 is SGHVS and CDR2 FNYEAQ. This CDR3 region has 16 residues. CDR3 in amino acids: CASSLADPTGFSPLHF. The CDR3 DNA follows: TGTGCCAGCAGCTTAGCTGACCCCACAGGGTTCTCACCCCTCCACTTT.

This clonotype was counted many times. The gene calls are TRBV7-3 and TRBJ2-7; weak D call: TRBD2 (6 bases). Germline V gene lookup returns CDR1 SGHTA and CDR2 FQGTGA. The CDR3 spans 13 residues. Trimming pared 2 bases from V and 3 bases from J, leaving 8 bases between. This CDR3 is CASSLGSGYEQYF. DNA for the CDR3: TGTGCCAGCAGCTTAGGTAGCGGCTACGAGCAGTACTTC.

This clonotype was detected only a few times. V and J are TRBV15 and TRBJ2-3; D is unclear. Germline V gene data show CDR1 as LNHNV and CDR2 as YYDKDF (reference sequence). The CDR3 sequence is 15 residues long. V shed 1 base and J shed 1 base, with 9 bases lying between them. DNA of the CDR3: TGTGCCACCAGCAGAGCACGTGGTGGCACAGATACGCAGTATTTT. Its translation: CATSRARGGTDTQYF.

This clonotype appeared once. The chain carries TRBV29-1 and TRBJ2-7; 10 nucleotides match TRBD2. V gave up 6 bases and J gave up 12 bases; unmatched junction bases: 26. Germline V gene lookup returns CDR1 SQVTM and CDR2 ANQGSEA. There are 17 residues in the CDR3. The DNA for the CDR3 is TGCAGCGTAAAAAGGACTAGCGGAACCTTTTACTCGGGTTGGAGGTACTTC. It translates to CSVKRTSGTFYSGWRYF.

Worth noting for this clonotype: A clone one base away is much larger, so this may be a read error. The CDR3 sequence: CRVKTGTSGSVYEQYF. CDR3 in DNA: TGCAGGGTGAAAACTGGGACTAGCGGGAGCGTGTACGAGCAGTACTTC. This chain joins TRBV29-1 and TRBJ2-7; TRBD2 aligns across 14 bases. Germline assignment: CDR1 SQVTM and CDR2 ANQGSEA. The CDR3 is made up of 16 amino acids.

This clonotype was recorded at least ten times. DNA for the CDR3: TGTGCCAGCAGCGTTGGACAGGGCTATGGCTACACCTTC. Translated: CASSVGQGYGYTF. The chain joins TRBV9 to TRBJ1-2, with 8 nucleotides matching TRBD1. Germline V gene data show CDR1 as SGDLS and CDR2 as YYNGEE. V gave up 2 bases and J gave up 4 bases; unmatched junction bases: 1. This CDR3 has 13 residues.

The rearrangement joins TRBV2 to TRBJ2-2, with TRBD2 matching 13 bases. This CDR3 comprises 15 residues. The V and J ends lost 6 bases and 7 bases, in that order; junction bases with no gene match: 5. Germline lookup yields CDR1 SNHLY and CDR2 FYNNEI. The CDR3, as DNA: TGTGCCAGCAGCGGACTAGCGGGGGCCGGCGGGGAGCTGTTTTTT. Translated: CASSGLAGAGGELFF.

J is TRBJ1-5 and V is TRBV5-1; maybe TRBD1 (5 bases). The V end lost 2 bases, the J end lost 3 bases, and 9 bases lay between the germline ends. The V gene's germline CDR1 is SGHRS and CDR2 YFSETQ. CDR3 length: 14 residues. The CDR3, as DNA: TGCGCCAGCAGCTTCACAGGACTCAATCAGCCCCAGCATTTT. This gives the protein CASSFTGLNQPQHF.

The CDR3 sequence: CASSIGVVNTEAFF. The CDR3 DNA reads TGTGCCAGTAGTATAGGGGTGGTGAACACTGAAGCTTTCTTT. The chain links TRBV19 to TRBJ1-1; D remains unclear. The CDR3 covers 14 residues. In germline, CDR1 is LNHDA, CDR2 SQIVND (reference sequence). V shed 1 base and J shed 0 bases, with 6 bases lying between them.

This clonotype has a handful of counts. The J gene is TRBJ2-7, the V gene TRBV18; 7 nucleotides agree with TRBD1. The germline gives CDR1 KGHSH, CDR2 LQKENI. The CDR3 has 14 amino acids. The J segment lost 2 bases and the V segment lost 5 bases, leaving 6 bases of the junction unmatched. In nucleotides, the CDR3 is TGTGCCAGCTCAACTCGACAGGGCACCTACGAGCAGTACTTC. This encodes CASSTRQGTYEQYF.

This chain uses TRBV3-1 with TRBJ2-5; tentatively, D is TRBD1 or TRBD2 (6 bases each). CDR3 length: 15 amino acids. Per the germline V gene, CDR1 is LGHDT and CDR2 is YNNKEL (reference sequence). Trimming took 4 bases from V and 2 from J, leaving 14 bases between them. This CDR3 reads CASSPTGTWQETQYF. CDR3 sequence (DNA): TGTGCCAGCAGCCCCACAGGGACTTGGCAAGAGACCCAGTACTTC.

The CDR3 protein is CASSPGAGGKLFF. CDR3 nucleotides: TGTGCCAGCAGCCCTGGGGCGGGAGGAAAACTGTTTTTT. The chain uses TRBV14 and TRBJ1-4; a possible D gene is TRBD1 (5 bases). This CDR3 has 13 residues. Germline-derived CDR1 and CDR2 are SGHDN and FVKESK. V lost 4 bases, J lost 10 bases, and 13 bases lay in between.